Shown below are 19 T cell receptor beta chains from a single sample sequenced in a study of molecular identifiers for immune sequencing clone quantification. Via MiXCR, TCRdb re-called the PCR reads, giving one row per CDR3 protein. The table shows about 640,000 distinct CDR3 sequences, with just under 20% occurring only once. The specimen sequenced was naive CD8+ T cells from blood, with Jurkat cell RNA spiked in. Subset of the sample: FACS-sorted CD8+CD4-CCR7+CD45RA+ naive T cells. Receptors originate from a human donor in good health. Some libraries in this study had Jurkat cell RNA spiked in.

This clonotype has ten or more counts. This chain joins TRBV10-1 and TRBJ1-1, with D hard to call. The germline V and J ends were trimmed by 0 bases and 6 bases, with 8 bases remaining between them. The CDR3 totals 13 residues. Germline loops: CDR1 WNHNN, CDR2 SYGVQD (reference sequence). As DNA, the CDR3 is TGCGCCAGCAGTGAGTCTGGAAGTTCTGAAGCTTTCTTT. Its translation: CASSESGSSEAFF.

This clonotype appeared many times. This sequence joins TRBV25-1 and TRBJ2-7; maybe TRBD2 (5 bases). The V end lost 2 bases, the J end lost 2 bases, and 10 bases lay between the germline ends. Per germline, CDR1 MGHDK and CDR2 SYGVNS. CDR3 length: 14 residues. The CDR3, as DNA: TGTGCCAGCAGTGAAGTCGGGGATACCTACGAGCAGTACTTC. It codes for CASSEVGDTYEQYF.

Note on this clonotype: This may stem from a read error, because a much larger clone lies one nucleotide away. This rearrangement joins TRBV7-9 to TRBJ2-5; 11 bases map to TRBD1. The CDR3 sequence is 16 residues long. CDR1 is SEHNR and CDR2 is FQNEAQ in the germline V gene (reference sequence). CDR3 bases: TGTGCCGGCAGCACCGGGACAGGGGGAAGTTTAGAGACCCAGTACTTC. This codes for CAGSTGTGGSLETQYF.

This clonotype occurred many times. This chain joins TRBV28 and TRBJ1-1; tentative D call: TRBD1 (5 bases). Germline V CDR1 and CDR2: MDHEN, SYDVKM. Trimming left V 4 bases short and J 5 bases short, with 14 bases between. This CDR3 is built from 14 residues. The CDR3 region is CASSSPDRKTEAFF. The DNA for the CDR3 is TGTGCCAGCAGTTCCCCCGACAGAAAGACTGAAGCTTTCTTT.

This clonotype showed up just a few times. The J gene is TRBJ2-7, the V gene TRBV4-3; possible D gene TRBD2, 6 bases. The V end lost 0 bases, the J end lost 0 bases, and 9 bases lay between the germline ends. From germline, CDR1 is LGHNA and CDR2 YSLEER. The CDR3 loop spans 15 amino acids. CDR3 sequence: CASSQDRGDSYEQYF. DNA of the CDR3: TGCGCCAGCAGCCAAGATCGCGGGGACTCCTACGAGCAGTACTTC.

This clonotype was seen only once. This may be a read error: a much more frequent sequence differs by one nucleotide. V is TRBV27 and J is TRBJ2-7; either TRBD1 or TRBD2 may fit D (5 bases each). The CDR3 totals 15 residues. CDR1 MNHEY and CDR2 SMNVEV come from the germline V gene (reference sequence). In nucleotides, the CDR3 is TGTGTCAGCAGTGGGGGAGCAGGGATCAGCTACGAGCAGTACTTC. As protein: CVSSGGAGISYEQYF.

This clonotype was counted at least ten times. The rearrangement joins TRBV6-5 to TRBJ1-2, with unresolved D. V was trimmed by 0 bases and J by 5 bases, leaving 10 bases between them. This CDR3 comprises 14 residues. Germline assignment: CDR1 MNHEY and CDR2 SVGAGI. The CDR3 DNA reads TGTGCCAGCAGTTACTCCAGGCCCCTTTATGGCTACACCTTC. Its protein product is CASSYSRPLYGYTF.

This clonotype was seen repeatedly, ten times or more. This chain joins TRBV13 and TRBJ1-1; D not certain. This CDR3 is 12 amino acids long. V was clipped by 3 bases and J by 4 bases, with 6 bases between them. The germline V gene encodes CDR1 PRHDT and CDR2 FYEKMQ (reference sequence). As DNA, the CDR3 is TGTGCCAGCAGCTTTGCCCCCACTGAAGCTTTCTTT. Protein: CASSFAPTEAFF.

Comment on this clonotype: A clone one base away is much larger, so this may be a read error. The CDR3 does not close with the conserved phenylalanine or tryptophan, likely indicating a read error. The V and J genes are TRBV4-1 and TRBJ2-3; D is ambiguous. The CDR3 length is 14 residues. V was trimmed by 2 bases and J by 0 bases, leaving 6 bases between them. CDR1 MGHRA and CDR2 YSYEKL come from the germline V gene. CDR3 nucleotide sequence: TGCGCCAGCAGCCAACCATCTAGCACAGATACGCAGTATTCT. Residues: CASSQPSSTDTQYS.

The V and J genes are TRBV20-1 and TRBJ2-5; D perhaps matches TRBD1 (5 bases). The CDR3 is 12 amino acids. CDR1 and CDR2 from the germline V gene are DFQATT and SNEGSKA (reference sequence). V was trimmed by 2 bases and J by 4 bases, leaving 8 bases between them. For the CDR3, the DNA is TGCAGTGCTAGACAGGGAAGAGAGACCCAGTACTTC. Protein: CSARQGRETQYF.

Points on this clonotype: A single base separates this from a much larger clone, so it may be a read error. This sequence joins TRBV20-1 and TRBJ1-4; D is unresolved. The V and J ends lost 3 bases and 6 bases respectively, with 11 bases between them. This CDR3 has 13 amino acids. Germline CDR1 is DFQATT and CDR2 is SNEGSKA (reference sequence). CDR3 coding DNA: TGCAGTGCTAGTCACCAGTCGGATGAAAAACTGTTTTTT. Translating it yields CSASHQSDEKLFF.

This clonotype has a count of ten or more. The chain is built from TRBV29-1 and TRBJ1-5; 7 bases are shared with TRBD1. The V segment lost 4 bases and the J segment 2 bases; nucleotides outside the gene matches: 2. The CDR3 is made up of 13 amino acids. Germline V gives CDR1 SQVTM, CDR2 ANQGSEA. The DNA of the CDR3 is TGCAGCGTTGTCGACAGGGGCAATCAGCCCCAGCATTTT. Its protein product is CSVVDRGNQPQHF.

This clonotype occurred many times. This chain uses TRBV29-1 with TRBJ2-1; maybe TRBD1 (6 bases). The CDR3 runs to 13 residues. Germline V gives CDR1 SQVTM, CDR2 ANQGSEA. The V and J ends lost 3 bases and 0 bases respectively, with 6 bases between them. CDR3 protein: CSVEGASYNEQFF. DNA of the CDR3: TGCAGCGTTGAGGGGGCCTCCTACAATGAGCAGTTCTTC.

This clonotype showed up just a few times. This chain links TRBV19 with TRBJ2-2, with no clear D. V was clipped by 5 bases and J by 3 bases, with 19 bases between them. CDR1 and CDR2 from the germline V gene are LNHDA and SQIVND (reference sequence). The CDR3 covers 17 residues. The CDR3 is CASSSRRLTLDTGELFF. The CDR3 coding sequence is TGTGCCAGTAGTTCGCGCCGATTAACCCTAGACACCGGGGAGCTGTTTTTT.

The chain joins TRBV3-1 to TRBJ1-4, with D perhaps matching TRBD1 (6 bases). Germline V gives CDR1 LGHDT, CDR2 YNNKEL (reference sequence). Trimming cost V 6 bases and J 7 bases, with 18 bases left between them. This CDR3 comprises 15 residues. CDR3 protein: CASRSSGEDREKLFF. The DNA for the CDR3 is TGTGCCAGCAGATCATCAGGGGAGGATCGTGAAAAACTGTTTTTT.

This rearrangement joins TRBV24-1 to TRBJ2-1; D not certain. V lost 3 bases and J lost 5, with 10 bases in between. The CDR3 totals 14 residues. The germline gives CDR1 KGHDR, CDR2 SFDVKD. CDR3 protein: CATSDSGANNEQFF. In DNA form, the CDR3 reads TGTGCCACCAGTGATAGTGGCGCGAACAATGAGCAGTTCTTC.

This clonotype was recorded at least ten times. This chain joins TRBV4-3 and TRBJ2-3; D ambiguous. V was clipped by 0 bases and J by 2 bases, with 6 bases between them. The CDR3 consists of 14 residues. The germline V gene has CDR1 LGHNA and CDR2 YSLEER. CDR3 region: CASSQDVVTDTQYF. DNA of the CDR3: TGCGCCAGCAGCCAAGATGTCGTCACAGATACGCAGTATTTT.

This clonotype showed up many times. This chain links TRBV7-9 with TRBJ2-7, with unresolved D. The V end was cut by 0 bases, the J end by 6 bases, with 15 bases between. CDR1 is SEHNR, CDR2 FQNEAQ, per germline (reference sequence). The CDR3 is made up of 15 amino acids. CDR3 loop: CASSLARSADREQYF. In DNA, the CDR3 is TGTGCCAGCAGCTTAGCTCGTTCGGCCGACCGCGAGCAGTACTTC.

This rearrangement joins TRBV7-9 to TRBJ2-3; weak D call: TRBD2 (6 bases). This CDR3 is built from 16 residues. Germline CDR1 SEHNR, CDR2 FQNEAQ (reference sequence). Trimming removed 3 bases at V and 1 base at J, with 14 bases between. The CDR3: CASSLTWDSGTDTQYF. The CDR3, as DNA: TGTGCCAGCAGCTTGACCTGGGACTCGGGCACAGATACGCAGTATTTT. The whole variable domain, remainder taken from reference TRBV7-9 and TRBJ2-3, is DTGVSQNPRHKITKRGQNVTFRCDPISEHNRLYWYRQTLGQGPEFLTYFQNEAQLEKSRLLSDRFSAERPKGSFSTLEIQRTEQGDSAMYLCASSLTWDSGTDTQYFGPGTRLTVL.